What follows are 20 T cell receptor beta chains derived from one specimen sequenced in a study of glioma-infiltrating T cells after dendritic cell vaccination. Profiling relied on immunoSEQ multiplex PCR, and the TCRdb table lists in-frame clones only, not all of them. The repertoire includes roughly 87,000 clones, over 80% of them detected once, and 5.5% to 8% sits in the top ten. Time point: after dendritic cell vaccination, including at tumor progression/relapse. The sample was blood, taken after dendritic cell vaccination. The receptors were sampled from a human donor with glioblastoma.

The CDR3: CASSAKTGGLNYGYTF. The CDR3 bases are TGTGCCAGCAGTGCTAAGACAGGGGGCCTAAACTATGGCTACACCTTC. The J gene is TRBJ1-2, the V gene TRBV2; the match to TRBD1 covers 10 bases. The CDR3 is 16 amino acids. Losses at the gene ends were 4 bases for V and 2 bases for J; bases not matched to a gene: 7. CDR1 SNHLY and CDR2 FYNNEI come from the germline V gene.

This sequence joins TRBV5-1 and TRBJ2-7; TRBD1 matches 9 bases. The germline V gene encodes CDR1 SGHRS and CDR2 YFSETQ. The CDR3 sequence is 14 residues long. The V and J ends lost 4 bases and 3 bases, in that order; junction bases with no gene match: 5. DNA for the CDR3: TGCGCCAGCAGCCACGGGACAGGGAACTACGAGCAGTACTTC. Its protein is CASSHGTGNYEQYF.

CDR3 loop: CASSQGAGNTGELFF. CDR3 sequence (DNA): TGCGCCAGCAGTCAGGGAGCGGGGAACACCGGGGAGCTGTTTTTT. This chain connects TRBV5-1 to TRBJ2-2; D perhaps matches TRBD2 (6 bases). Germline V CDR1 and CDR2: SGHRS, YFSETQ. The CDR3 has 15 residues. The V end was cut by 5 bases, the J end by 1 base, with 12 bases between.

CDR3 residues: CASEQGSSGNTIYF. CDR3 nucleotide sequence: TGTGCCAGTGAACAGGGGAGCTCTGGAAACACCATATATTTT. This chain uses TRBV28 with TRBJ1-3; 7 bases are a match to TRBD1. The V segment lost 9 bases and the J segment 0 bases; nucleotides outside the gene matches: 5. This CDR3 has 14 residues. Germline assignment: CDR1 MDHEN and CDR2 SYDVKM. Looking up the rest from reference TRBV28 and TRBJ1-3 gives the full variable domain: DVKVTQSSRYLVKRTGEKVFLECVQDMDHENMFWYRQDPGLGLRLIYFSYDVKMKEKGDIPEGYSVSREKKERFSLILESASTNQTSMYLCASEQGSSGNTIYFGEGSWLTVV.

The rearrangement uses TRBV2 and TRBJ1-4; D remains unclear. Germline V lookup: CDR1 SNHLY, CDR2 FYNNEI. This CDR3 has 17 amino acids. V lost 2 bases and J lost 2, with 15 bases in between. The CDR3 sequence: CASSESGDVPTNEKLFF. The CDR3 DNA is TGTGCCAGCAGTGAAAGCGGCGACGTACCGACTAATGAAAAACTGTTTTTT. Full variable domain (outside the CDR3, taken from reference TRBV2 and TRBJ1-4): EPEVTQTPSHQVTQMGQEVILRCVPISNHLYFYWYRQILGQKVEFLVSFYNNEISEKSEIFDDQFSVERPDGSNFTLKIRSTKLEDSAMYFCASSESGDVPTNEKLFFGSGTQLSVL.

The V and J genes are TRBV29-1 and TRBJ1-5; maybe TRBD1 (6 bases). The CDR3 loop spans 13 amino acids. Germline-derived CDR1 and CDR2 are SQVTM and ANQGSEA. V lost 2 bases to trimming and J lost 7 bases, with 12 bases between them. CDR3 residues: CSVETGIGQPQHF. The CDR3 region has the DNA TGCAGCGTTGAAACAGGGATTGGGCAGCCCCAGCATTTT.

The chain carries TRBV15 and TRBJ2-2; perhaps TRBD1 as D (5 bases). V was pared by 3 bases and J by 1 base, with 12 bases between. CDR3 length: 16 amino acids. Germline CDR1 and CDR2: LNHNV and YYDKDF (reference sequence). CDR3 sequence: CATSRDYTGNTGELFF. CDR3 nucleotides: TGTGCCACCAGCAGGGATTATACAGGGAACACCGGGGAGCTGTTTTTT.

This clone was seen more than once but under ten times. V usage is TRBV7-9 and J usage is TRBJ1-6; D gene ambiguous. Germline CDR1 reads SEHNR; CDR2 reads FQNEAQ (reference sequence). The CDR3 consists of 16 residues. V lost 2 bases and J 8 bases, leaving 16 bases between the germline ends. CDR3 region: CASSLLGVGDYSPLHF. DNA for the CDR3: TGTGCCAGCAGCTTACTCGGGGTTGGAGATTATTCACCCCTCCACTTT.

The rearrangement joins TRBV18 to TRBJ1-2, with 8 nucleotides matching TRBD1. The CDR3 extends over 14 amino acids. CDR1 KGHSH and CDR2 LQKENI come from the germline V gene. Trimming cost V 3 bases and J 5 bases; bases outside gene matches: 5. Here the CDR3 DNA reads TGTGCCAGCTCACCTGGACAGGGAGGGTATGGCTACACCTTC. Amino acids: CASSPGQGGYGYTF.

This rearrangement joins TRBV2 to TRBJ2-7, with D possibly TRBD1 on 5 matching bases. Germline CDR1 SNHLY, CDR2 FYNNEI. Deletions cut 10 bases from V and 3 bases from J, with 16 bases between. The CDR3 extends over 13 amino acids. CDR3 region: CATQISQGYEQYF. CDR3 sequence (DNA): TGTGCCACGCAAATTAGTCAGGGCTACGAGCAGTACTTC.

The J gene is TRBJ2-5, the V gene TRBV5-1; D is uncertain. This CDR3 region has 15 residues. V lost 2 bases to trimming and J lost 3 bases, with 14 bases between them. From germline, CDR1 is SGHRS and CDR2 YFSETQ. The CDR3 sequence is CASSLTTRPEETQYF. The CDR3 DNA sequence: TGCGCCAGCAGCTTAACCACCCGCCCGGAAGAGACCCAGTACTTC.

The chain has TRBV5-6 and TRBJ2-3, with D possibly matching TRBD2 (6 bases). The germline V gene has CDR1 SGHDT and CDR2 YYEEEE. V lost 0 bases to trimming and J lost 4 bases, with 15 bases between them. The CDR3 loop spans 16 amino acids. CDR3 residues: CASSLGGTASADTQYF. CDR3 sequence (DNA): TGTGCCAGCAGCTTGGGGGGGACTGCCTCCGCAGATACGCAGTATTTT.

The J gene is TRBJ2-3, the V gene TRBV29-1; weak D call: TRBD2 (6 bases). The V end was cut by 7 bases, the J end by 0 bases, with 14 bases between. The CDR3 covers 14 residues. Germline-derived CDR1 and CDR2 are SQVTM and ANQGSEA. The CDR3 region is CSASGLTSTDTQYF. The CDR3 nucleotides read TGCAGCGCATCGGGACTCACTAGCACAGATACGCAGTATTTT.

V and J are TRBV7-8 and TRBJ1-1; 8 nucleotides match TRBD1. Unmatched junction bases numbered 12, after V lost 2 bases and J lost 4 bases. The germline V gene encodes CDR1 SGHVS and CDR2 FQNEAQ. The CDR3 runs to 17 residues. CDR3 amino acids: CASSLIPGGDRVTEAFF. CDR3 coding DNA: TGTGCCAGCAGCTTAATACCAGGGGGCGATAGGGTCACTGAAGCTTTCTTT.

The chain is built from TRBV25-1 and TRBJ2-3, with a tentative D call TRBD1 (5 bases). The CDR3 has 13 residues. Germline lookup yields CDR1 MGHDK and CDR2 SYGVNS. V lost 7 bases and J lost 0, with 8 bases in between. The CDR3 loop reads CASTDRSTDTQYF. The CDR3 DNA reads TGTGCCAGCACCGACAGAAGCACAGATACGCAGTATTTT.

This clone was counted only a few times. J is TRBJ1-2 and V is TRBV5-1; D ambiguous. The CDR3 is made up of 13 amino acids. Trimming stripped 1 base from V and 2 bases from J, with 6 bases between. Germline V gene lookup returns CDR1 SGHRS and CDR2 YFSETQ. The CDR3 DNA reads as TGCGCCAGCAGCTTGACACCAAACTATGGCTACACCTTC. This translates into CASSLTPNYGYTF.

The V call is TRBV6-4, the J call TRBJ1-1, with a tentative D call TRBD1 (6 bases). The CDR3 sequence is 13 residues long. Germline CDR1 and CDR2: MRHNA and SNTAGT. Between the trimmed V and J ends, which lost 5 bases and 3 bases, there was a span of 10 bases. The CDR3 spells CASSKAGDTEAFF. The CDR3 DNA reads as TGTGCCAGCAGTAAGGCAGGGGACACTGAAGCTTTCTTT.

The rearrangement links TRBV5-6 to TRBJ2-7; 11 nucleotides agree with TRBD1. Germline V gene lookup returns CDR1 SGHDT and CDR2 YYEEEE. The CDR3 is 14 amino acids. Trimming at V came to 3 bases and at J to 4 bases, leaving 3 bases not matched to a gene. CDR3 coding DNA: TGTGCCAGCAGCTACGGACAGGGGGCTTACGAGCAGTACTTC. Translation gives CASSYGQGAYEQYF.

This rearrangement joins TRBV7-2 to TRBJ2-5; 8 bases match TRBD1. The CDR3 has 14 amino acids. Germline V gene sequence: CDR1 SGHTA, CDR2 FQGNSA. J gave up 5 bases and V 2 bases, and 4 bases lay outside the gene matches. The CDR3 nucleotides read TGTGCCAGCAGCTTAAACAGGGGGGACGAGACCCAGTACTTC. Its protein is CASSLNRGDETQYF.

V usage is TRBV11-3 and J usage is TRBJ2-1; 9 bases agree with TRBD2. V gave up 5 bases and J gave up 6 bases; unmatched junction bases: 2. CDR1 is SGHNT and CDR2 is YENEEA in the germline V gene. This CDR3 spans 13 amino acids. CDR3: CASSRGGVNEQFF. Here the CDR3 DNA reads TGTGCCAGCAGCCGCGGGGGGGTCAATGAGCAGTTCTTC.